Listed here is a single TCR beta chain. This was the immunoSEQ v3 assay. The assay was immunoSEQ multiplex PCR, and TCRdb's table has in-frame clones only and misses some. The sample records about 21,000 clones, 60% to 80% being singletons. The sample is drawn from a study of TIL therapy for anti-PD-1-resistant metastatic lung cancer. Time point here: pre-treatment sample, taken before nivolumab and TIL therapy. V was pared by 4 bases and J by 1 base, with 5 bases between. Germline CDR1 is SGHTA and CDR2 is FQGNSA. The CDR3 extends over 14 amino acids. This chain joins TRBV7-2 and TRBJ2-6, with no clear D. This sample comprised blood, obtained at baseline. The receptor's source is a person aged 25 to 85 with non-small cell lung cancer. This CDR3 is CASSYRSGANVLTF. The CDR3 nucleotides read TGTGCCAGCAGCTACCGATCTGGGGCCAACGTCCTGACTTTC.